Below, 18 T cell receptor beta chains from the same sample are listed, as sequenced in a study of technical replicates of blood from several donors. Produced via immunoSEQ multiplex PCR; TCRdb's table is partial and in-frame only. The sample has 65,000 to 80,000 clones, 95% to 98% seen once. The sequenced sample consisted of T cells isolated from PBMCs. These receptors were collected from a human donor in good health.

This chain uses TRBV28 with TRBJ1-2; no definite D call. There are 14 residues in the CDR3. Germline CDR1 is MDHEN and CDR2 is SYDVKM. V gave up 1 base and J gave up 4 bases, with 10 bases separating them. The CDR3 nucleotides read TGTGCCAGCAGTTTATCCTTCGGTAGCTATGGCTACACCTTC. Translation: CASSLSFGSYGYTF.

The V and J genes are TRBV19 and TRBJ1-2; 7 nucleotides match TRBD1. J gave up 2 bases and V 6 bases, and 9 bases lay outside the gene matches. Germline assignment: CDR1 LNHDA and CDR2 SQIVND (reference sequence). The CDR3 has 15 residues. The CDR3 here is CASREPGQWNYGYTF. The CDR3 DNA reads as TGTGCCAGTAGGGAACCGGGACAGTGGAACTATGGCTACACCTTC.

The genes are TRBV5-4 and TRBJ2-7, with 7 nucleotides matching TRBD1. V lost 0 bases to trimming and J lost 2 bases; unmatched junction nucleotides: 8. Germline-derived CDR1 and CDR2 are SGHNT and YYREEE (reference sequence). The CDR3 is made up of 16 amino acids. For the CDR3, the DNA is TGTGCCAGCAGCTTGGGGACAGGAATCTCTGCCTACGAGCAGTACTTC. This codes for CASSLGTGISAYEQYF. The full variable domain, in which reference TRBV5-4 and TRBJ2-7 provide the parts outside the CDR3, is ETGVTQSPTHLIKTRGQQVTLRCSSQSGHNTVSWYQQALGQGPQFIFQYYREEENGRGNFPPRFSGLQFPNYSSELNVNALELDDSALYLCASSLGTGISAYEQYFGPGTRLTVT.

The genes are TRBV9 and TRBJ1-2, with 7 bases identical to TRBD1. The CDR3 is made up of 15 amino acids. After removal of 4 bases from V and 0 bases from J, the junction contained 6 bases not matched to a gene. Germline V gene lookup returns CDR1 SGDLS and CDR2 YYNGEE. The CDR3: CASSITGTANYGYTF. Here the CDR3 DNA reads TGTGCCAGCAGCATAACCGGGACAGCTAACTATGGCTACACCTTC.

This chain connects TRBV12-5 to TRBJ2-5; 8 bases line up with TRBD1. Trimming took 6 bases from V and 5 from J; bases not matched to a gene: 2. The CDR3 length is 12 residues. The V gene's germline CDR1 is LGHNT and CDR2 FRNRAP. The CDR3 DNA sequence: TGTGCTAGTGGGTGGACAGGGGAGACCCAGTACTTC. Protein product: CASGWTGETQYF.

The chain is built from TRBV4-1 and TRBJ2-7; weak D call: TRBD2 (7 bases). Germline CDR1 is MGHRA and CDR2 is YSYEKL. This CDR3 has 15 residues. With 0 bases removed from V and 5 bases from J, the gap between germline ends came to 14 bases. CDR3 sequence reads: CASSQETRGGDEQYF. The CDR3 DNA follows: TGCGCCAGCAGCCAAGAAACCAGGGGAGGGGACGAGCAGTACTTC.

Points on this clone: Compared with germline, one end of the junction differs, possibly owing to a read error. This chain connects TRBV7-7 to TRBJ2-7, with 12 nucleotides matching TRBD1. Germline V CDR1 and CDR2: SSHAT, FNYEAQ (reference sequence). CDR3 length: 13 residues. DNA for the CDR3: TGTGCTAGCAGCGGGGACAGGGGGCACGAGCAGTACTTC. Its translation: CASSGDRGHEQYF.

The chain uses TRBV7-8 and TRBJ2-7, with a weak D call TRBD1 (6 bases). V lost 4 bases to trimming and J lost 2 bases, with 15 bases between them. The germline V gene has CDR1 SGHVS and CDR2 FQNEAQ. This CDR3 contains 15 residues. The CDR3 reads CASSSSTGLAYEQYF. The CDR3 DNA reads TGTGCCAGCAGCTCCTCGACAGGATTAGCCTACGAGCAGTACTTC.

The gene calls are TRBV2 and TRBJ1-5; D is possibly TRBD1 (6 bases). Germline lookup yields CDR1 SNHLY and CDR2 FYNNEI. CDR3 size: 13 residues. V dropped 7 bases and J dropped 7 bases, with 14 bases sitting between them. The CDR3 loop is CASNLQGGQPQHF. The CDR3, as DNA: TGTGCCAGCAACTTACAGGGTGGGCAGCCCCAGCATTTT.

The rearrangement joins TRBV2 to TRBJ2-1; tentatively, D is TRBD2 (5 bases). This CDR3 has 15 residues. From germline, CDR1 is SNHLY and CDR2 FYNNEI. V lost 5 bases and J lost 3, with 14 bases in between. DNA of the CDR3: TGTGCCAGCAGTTATAGCGTCGCTAGCTACAATGAGCAGTTCTTC. Translating gives CASSYSVASYNEQFF.

The V call is TRBV5-4, the J call TRBJ2-1; 8 bases agree with TRBD2. The CDR3 is made up of 16 amino acids. CDR1 is SGHNT, CDR2 YYREEE, per germline (reference sequence). The junction had 8 bases not matched to a gene; V was cut back by 4 bases and J by 2 bases. CDR3 loop: CASSLEPGLAYNEQFF. CDR3 sequence (DNA): TGTGCCAGCAGCCTAGAGCCGGGACTAGCCTACAATGAGCAGTTCTTC.

The rearrangement links TRBV11-2 to TRBJ2-7, with 8 bases identical to TRBD1. J was trimmed by 5 bases and V by 0 bases; bases with no gene match: 9. Germline CDR1 reads SGHAT; CDR2 reads FQNNGV. The CDR3 sequence is 16 residues long. CDR3 sequence: CASSLEVWTGPDEQYF. The CDR3 bases are TGTGCCAGCAGCTTAGAAGTGTGGACAGGGCCCGACGAGCAGTACTTC.

The chain has TRBV7-2 and TRBJ1-5, with 9 nucleotides matching TRBD1. Trimming took 0 bases from V and 7 from J; bases not matched to a gene: 1. Germline V CDR1 and CDR2: SGHTA, FQGNSA. The CDR3 sequence is 14 residues long. The CDR3 region has the DNA TGTGCCAGCAGCTTAGCCACAGGGGGCCAGCCCCAGCATTTT. Translating gives CASSLATGGQPQHF.

This sequence joins TRBV10-3 and TRBJ2-1; 13 bases align to TRBD2. The germline gives CDR1 ENHRY, CDR2 SYGVKD. The CDR3 has 15 amino acids. Unmatched junction bases numbered 3, after V lost 2 bases and J lost 8 bases. CDR3 residues: CAISEGTSGIDEQFF. DNA of the CDR3: TGTGCCATCAGTGAGGGGACTAGCGGGATAGATGAGCAGTTCTTC.

The chain uses TRBV4-3 and TRBJ2-1; TRBD2 matches 11 bases. CDR1 is LGHNA, CDR2 YSLEER, per germline. This CDR3 contains 15 residues. After removal of 2 bases from V and 8 bases from J, the junction contained 5 bases not matched to a gene. The CDR3 sequence: CASSQFTSGRDEQFF. The CDR3 region has the DNA TGCGCCAGCAGCCAATTCACTAGCGGGAGAGATGAGCAGTTCTTC.

This chain joins TRBV4-1 and TRBJ2-2; D unclear. Trimming removed 0 bases at V and 6 bases at J, with 11 bases between. Germline V gene data show CDR1 as MGHRA and CDR2 as YSYEKL. This CDR3 is 15 amino acids long. This CDR3 is CASSQDGQVSGELFF. DNA for the CDR3: TGCGCCAGCAGCCAAGATGGTCAGGTGTCCGGGGAGCTGTTTTTT.

The rearrangement uses TRBV5-1 and TRBJ1-1; tentatively, D is TRBD1 (6 bases). The CDR3 has 13 amino acids. Germline loops: CDR1 SGHRS, CDR2 YFSETQ. Trimming took off 5 bases at V and 2 bases at J, with 10 bases between the two ends. For the CDR3, the DNA is TGCGCCAGCAGATTACAGGGTAACACTGAAGCTTTCTTT. The encoded protein is CASRLQGNTEAFF.

The CDR3 sequence is CATSRVGTAGVVVGPQYEQFF. The CDR3 coding sequence is TGTGCCACCAGCAGAGTAGGGACGGCGGGAGTCGTCGTGGGGCCACAATATGAGCAGTTCTTC. V and J are TRBV15 and TRBJ2-1; 7 bases fit TRBD2. The CDR3 loop spans 21 amino acids. The junction had 26 bases not matched to a gene; V was cut back by 1 base and J by 8 bases. The germline V gene encodes CDR1 LNHNV and CDR2 YYDKDF (reference sequence).